Each of the 18 T cell receptor beta chains below was sequenced from the same sample in a study of PD-1 blockade in classical Hodgkin lymphoma. Relapses following autologous stem cell transplantation were seen in all patients, with brentuximab vedotin exposure varying. The table came from immunoSEQ multiplex PCR; TCRdb's copy has only in-frame clones and leaves some out. The table shows approximately 57,000 clones, with around 93% occurring only once. Sequenced here: peripheral blood mononuclear cells (PBMCs), sampled before the second cycle of nivolumab. The receptors originated from a human donor with classical Hodgkin lymphoma.

The chain is built from TRBV6-5 and TRBJ2-7, with D unclear. V was cut by 6 bases and J by 0 bases, with 15 bases left in between. The length of the CDR3 is 15 residues. Per germline, CDR1 MNHEY and CDR2 SVGAGI. The CDR3 protein is CASSLDGLSSYEQYF. CDR3 sequence (DNA): TGTGCCAGCAGCTTGGACGGTTTGAGCTCCTACGAGCAGTACTTC.

The chain has TRBV30 and TRBJ2-7, with a possible D match to TRBD2 (6 bases). CDR1 is GTSNPN, CDR2 SVGIG, per germline (reference sequence). The CDR3 has 13 amino acids. Trimming removed 5 bases from V and 3 bases from J, with 14 bases in between. The CDR3 DNA follows: TGTGCCTGGGGTCCGGGACTCGGCTACGAGCAGTACTTC. Translating gives CAWGPGLGYEQYF.

This chain connects TRBV4-1 to TRBJ1-1; 7 bases map to TRBD1. This CDR3 has 15 amino acids. The J segment lost 5 bases and the V segment lost 0 bases, leaving 6 bases of the junction unmatched. Germline CDR1 is MGHRA and CDR2 is YSYEKL. In nucleotides, the CDR3 is TGCGCCAGCAGCCAAGATGACAGGGCAAGGACTGAAGCTTTCTTT. Its protein product is CASSQDDRARTEAFF.

The V gene is TRBV6-5, the J gene TRBJ2-7; TRBD1 aligns across 7 bases. Germline CDR1 and CDR2: MNHEY and SVGAGI. The CDR3 is 16 amino acids. J was trimmed by 2 bases and V by 0 bases; bases with no gene match: 7. CDR3 nucleotides: TGTGCCAGCAGTTACTCGAGTAACAGGGGAACCTACGAGCAGTACTTC. Amino acids: CASSYSSNRGTYEQYF.

The chain is built from TRBV5-1 and TRBJ1-5; perhaps TRBD1 as D (5 bases). The CDR3 contains 15 residues. The germline CDR1 and CDR2 sequences are SGHRS and YFSETQ. The V end lost 5 bases, the J end lost 0 bases, and 12 bases lay between the germline ends. CDR3 sequence (DNA): TGCGCCAGCAGAGAGGACACCCATAGCAATCAGCCCCAGCATTTT. Translating it yields CASREDTHSNQPQHF.

The rearrangement joins TRBV5-1 to TRBJ1-5; D remains unclear. Trimming removed 5 bases at V and 1 base at J, with 10 bases between. This CDR3 is built from 14 residues. Germline CDR1 and CDR2: SGHRS and YFSETQ. DNA of the CDR3: TGCGCCAGCAGAGCAGACACCAGCAATCAGCCCCAGCATTTT. Its protein product is CASRADTSNQPQHF.

The V call is TRBV19, the J call TRBJ1-1, with 8 bases identical to TRBD1. Germline-derived CDR1 and CDR2 are LNHDA and SQIVND (reference sequence). The CDR3 contains 14 residues. The J segment lost 4 bases and the V segment lost 8 bases, leaving 9 bases of the junction unmatched. CDR3 DNA: TGTGCCAGTGTTCGAAACAGGGGGGTCACTGAAGCTTTCTTT. It specifies CASVRNRGVTEAFF.

This chain uses TRBV27 with TRBJ2-3; the D gene is possibly TRBD2 (6 bases). The V and J ends lost 6 bases and 1 base respectively, with 14 bases between them. Germline values: CDR1 MNHEY, CDR2 SMNVEV (reference sequence). The CDR3 length is 15 residues. In DNA form, the CDR3 reads TGTGCCAGCAGCGGAGGGTTTTTGGGCACAGATACGCAGTATTTT. Residues: CASSGGFLGTDTQYF.

The rearrangement joins TRBV2 to TRBJ2-5, with 10 bases matching TRBD2. The CDR3 loop spans 16 amino acids. V lost 3 bases and J lost 3; bases outside the gene matches: 7. Germline loops: CDR1 SNHLY, CDR2 FYNNEI. The CDR3 DNA is TGTGCCAGCAGTGATGGAACTAGCGGGGCTGAAGAGACCCAGTACTTC. Encoded protein: CASSDGTSGAEETQYF.

The V gene is TRBV7-9, the J gene TRBJ2-7; TRBD1 agrees at 10 bases. The CDR3 runs 15 residues. The V gene end was trimmed by 3 bases and the J gene end by 7 bases; junction bases not matched to a gene: 9. Germline CDR1 and CDR2: SEHNR and FQNEAQ (reference sequence). CDR3 DNA sequence: TGTGCCAGCAGCTTTGCCGGGACAGGGGTGGGAGAGCAGTACTTC. This codes for CASSFAGTGVGEQYF.

This chain links TRBV11-2 with TRBJ2-7; D possibly corresponds to TRBD1 (6 bases). The CDR3 is made up of 14 amino acids. V lost 0 bases and J 6 bases, leaving 12 bases between the germline ends. Germline CDR1 reads SGHAT; CDR2 reads FQNNGV. CDR3 residues: CASSLEVPRGEQYF. CDR3 coding DNA: TGTGCCAGCAGCTTAGAAGTTCCCAGGGGCGAGCAGTACTTC.

The chain recombines TRBV19 with TRBJ2-1, with 8 bases identical to TRBD2. The CDR3 runs to 15 residues. Germline V gene sequence: CDR1 LNHDA, CDR2 SQIVND (reference sequence). J lost 6 bases, V lost 3 bases, and 7 bases had no gene match. The CDR3 spells CASSISGGAFNEQFF. CDR3 nucleotide sequence: TGTGCCAGTAGTATTTCCGGGGGGGCTTTCAATGAGCAGTTCTTC.

This chain uses TRBV7-2 with TRBJ2-1, with 8 nucleotides matching TRBD2. J gave up 8 bases and V 1 base, and 7 bases lay outside the gene matches. Germline V gene sequence: CDR1 SGHTA, CDR2 FQGNSA. The CDR3 covers 15 residues. The DNA for the CDR3 is TGTGCCAGCAGCTTAGGTCACAGCGGGAGCTATGAGCAGTTCTTC. Amino acids: CASSLGHSGSYEQFF.

This chain joins TRBV4-1 and TRBJ2-7, with 12 positions matching TRBD2. Trimming at V came to 0 bases and at J to 4 bases, leaving 7 bases not matched to a gene. The CDR3 consists of 17 residues. From germline, CDR1 is MGHRA and CDR2 YSYEKL. The CDR3 DNA sequence: TGCGCCAGCAGCCAAGAAGAACTAGCGGGAGGCTCTTACGAGCAGTACTTC. It yields the protein CASSQEELAGGSYEQYF.

The J gene is TRBJ2-3, the V gene TRBV28, with TRBD1 identical over 9 bases. From germline, CDR1 is MDHEN and CDR2 SYDVKM. Unmatched junction bases numbered 3, after V lost 2 bases and J lost 3 bases. CDR3 length: 15 residues. CDR3: CASSLLGQGTDTQYF. The CDR3 region has the DNA TGTGCCAGCAGTTTACTGGGACAGGGAACAGATACGCAGTATTTT.

This clone is a singleton in its sample. The rearrangement uses TRBV11-2 and TRBJ2-3; perhaps TRBD2 as D (7 bases). The CDR3 sequence is 18 residues long. The V end was cut by 3 bases, the J end by 2 bases, with 21 bases between. CDR1 is SGHAT, CDR2 FQNNGV, per germline. The CDR3 spells CASSFPRRGASFTDTQYF. The CDR3, as DNA: TGTGCCAGCAGCTTCCCCCGCCGGGGGGCGAGTTTCACAGATACGCAGTATTTT.

The rearrangement links TRBV5-6 to TRBJ2-7; D is ambiguous. Germline CDR1 SGHDT, CDR2 YYEEEE. The CDR3 covers 16 residues. V lost 0 bases and J 2 bases, leaving 15 bases between the germline ends. The CDR3 is CASSLGSWAATYEQYF. CDR3 nucleotide sequence: TGTGCCAGCAGCTTGGGGTCTTGGGCCGCAACCTACGAGCAGTACTTC.

This chain links TRBV5-1 with TRBJ1-2; D ambiguous. Germline-derived CDR1 and CDR2 are SGHRS and YFSETQ. There are 14 residues in the CDR3. V shed 0 bases and J shed 2 bases, with 8 bases lying between them. The CDR3 DNA follows: TGCGCCAGCAGCTTGGGAGACGTGAACTATGGCTACACCTTC. Translating gives CASSLGDVNYGYTF.